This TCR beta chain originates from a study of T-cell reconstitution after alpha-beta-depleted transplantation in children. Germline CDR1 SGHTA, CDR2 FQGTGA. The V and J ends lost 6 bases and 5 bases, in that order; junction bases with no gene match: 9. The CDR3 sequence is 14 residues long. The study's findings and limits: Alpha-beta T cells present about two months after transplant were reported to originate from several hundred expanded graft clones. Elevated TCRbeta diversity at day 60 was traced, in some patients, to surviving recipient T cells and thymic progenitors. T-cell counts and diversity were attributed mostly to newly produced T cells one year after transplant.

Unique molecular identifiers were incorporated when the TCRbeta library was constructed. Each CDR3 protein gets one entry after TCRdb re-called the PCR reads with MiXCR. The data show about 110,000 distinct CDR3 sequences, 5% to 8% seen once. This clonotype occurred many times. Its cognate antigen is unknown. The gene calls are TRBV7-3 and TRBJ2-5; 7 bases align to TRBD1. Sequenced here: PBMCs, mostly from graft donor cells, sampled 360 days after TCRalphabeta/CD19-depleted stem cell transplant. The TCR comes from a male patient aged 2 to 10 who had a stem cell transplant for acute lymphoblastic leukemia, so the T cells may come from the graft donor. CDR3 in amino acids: CASRLPTGLETQYF. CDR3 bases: TGTGCCAGCAGACTCCCGACAGGGTTGGAGACCCAGTACTTC.